A selection of T cell receptor beta chains follows, all from one sample in a study of glioma-infiltrating T cells. TCRdb independently ran MiXCR on the multiplex PCR reads; one entry per CDR3 protein. The sample shows about 140,000 distinct CDR3 sequences, about 39% of them seen only once. Sequencing input: glioma tissue, nonneoplastic brain tissue, or PBMCs (not recorded which). The receptor source for this set is a human donor with low-grade glioma or glioblastoma, undergoing nonglioma brain surgery, or in good health (not recorded which). Each CDR3 is given without its conserved first and last residue. Fields, in order: J gene, D gene, V gene, CDR3 protein. The D gene is left open where the match is weak.

TRBJ1-6	-	TRBV28	ASNGNSPLH
TRBJ1-2	-	TRBV10-3	AISEGQFNYSNYGYT
TRBJ2-5	TRBD2	TRBV7-9	ASSPEGLAAQETQY
TRBJ1-4	-	TRBV2	ASSGGASNEKLF
TRBJ2-3	-	TRBV7-9	ASSSPGTDTQY
TRBJ2-1	-	TRBV12-3/TRBV12-4	ASSFSNEQF
TRBJ2-2	-	TRBV20-1	SARDGTNTGELF
TRBJ1-1	-	TRBV28	ASSYPGEGNTEAF
TRBJ2-7	TRBD2	TRBV10-2	ATSAGNLREQY
TRBJ2-1	-	TRBV15	ATSRDALQGSKF
TRBJ2-7	-	TRBV15	ATSRDQGYEQY
TRBJ1-1	-	TRBV18	ASSPDLTNTEAF
TRBJ2-3	-	TRBV6-1	ASSLSGGSAYTDTRY
TRBJ2-5	TRBD1	TRBV24-1	ATSASSGTGYQETQY
TRBJ1-6	TRBD1	TRBV7-3	ASSTTGGNSPLH
TRBJ2-4	TRBD1	TRBV20-1	SASPGGLNIQY
TRBJ2-7	TRBD1	TRBV6-6	ASSYDRGAYEQY
TRBJ2-1	-	TRBV27	ASSPGGAGRRSEQF
TRBJ1-2	TRBD1	TRBV20-1	SASRQGGTNGYT
TRBJ2-7	-	TRBV15	ATSRDRVGGEEQY
TRBJ1-1	-	TRBV7-9	ASSLGGGGDTEAF
TRBJ1-2	TRBD1	TRBV28	ASSPTGQWYGYT
TRBJ1-3	-	TRBV24-1	ATSDARSSGNTIY
TRBJ2-5	TRBD2	TRBV4-3	ASSQESAGEETQY
TRBJ2-7	TRBD2	TRBV6-1	ASRPGTSGGYEQY
TRBJ2-5	TRBD2	TRBV28	ATRLAGAQETQY
TRBJ2-7	-	TRBV6-2/TRBV6-3	ASSYSRQTYEQY
TRBJ1-6	TRBD1	TRBV27	ASSLDRAGSPLH
TRBJ2-5	TRBD1	TRBV20-1	SASGTGAQETQY
TRBJ2-5	TRBD1	TRBV14	ASSLPWTGVGETQY
TRBJ2-1	-	TRBV2	ASSVGDGAWF
TRBJ1-1	-	TRBV3-1	ASSQAQGLEAF
TRBJ2-3	-	TRBV7-9	ASSRVSDTQY
TRBJ2-7	-	TRBV3-1	ASSQNNENEQY
TRBJ2-1	-	TRBV4-1	ASSQDLPGDAYNEQF
TRBJ1-1	TRBD1	TRBV18	ASSPVAGGLNTEAF
TRBJ1-2	TRBD1	TRBV18	ASSQLDRGRAPTNYGYT
TRBJ2-1	-	TRBV28	ASVLSSYNEQF
TRBJ2-3	-	TRBV20-1	SARLASQVADTQY
TRBJ2-1	-	TRBV18	ASSRVGDEQF
TRBJ2-1	-	TRBV7-2	ASSLDFGPYNEQF
TRBJ2-1	-	TRBV28	ASSLESGPKGYNEQF
TRBJ1-4	-	TRBV5-1	ASSLFGTSEKLF
TRBJ1-1	-	TRBV5-6	ASSFWGNTEAF
TRBJ1-1	TRBD1	TRBV2	ASRKGAGTEAF
TRBJ1-6	TRBD1	TRBV6-1	ASRPEGAESPLH
TRBJ1-5	TRBD1	TRBV12-3/TRBV12-4	ASRYQGAQPKH
TRBJ2-1	-	TRBV10-3	AISEREFNEQF
TRBJ2-1	-	TRBV29-1	SGTLENHNEQF
TRBJ1-2	-	TRBV2	ASRALEDGYT
TRBJ1-5	-	TRBV6-1	ASSEVGGNQPQH
TRBJ1-3	-	TRBV3-1	ASSQGGGNTIY